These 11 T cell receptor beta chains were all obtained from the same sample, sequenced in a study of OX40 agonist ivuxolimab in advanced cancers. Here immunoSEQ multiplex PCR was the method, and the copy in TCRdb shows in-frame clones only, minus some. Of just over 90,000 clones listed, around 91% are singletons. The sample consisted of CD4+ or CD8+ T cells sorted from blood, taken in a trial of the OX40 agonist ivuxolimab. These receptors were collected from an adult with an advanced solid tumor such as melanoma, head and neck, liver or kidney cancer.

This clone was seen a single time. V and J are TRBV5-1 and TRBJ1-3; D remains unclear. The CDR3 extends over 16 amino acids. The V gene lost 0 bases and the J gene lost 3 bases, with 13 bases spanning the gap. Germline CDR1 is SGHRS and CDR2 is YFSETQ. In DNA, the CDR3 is TGCGCCAGCAGCTTGGTCGCAGGTCGGGGTGGAAACACCATATATTTT. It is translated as CASSLVAGRGGNTIYF.

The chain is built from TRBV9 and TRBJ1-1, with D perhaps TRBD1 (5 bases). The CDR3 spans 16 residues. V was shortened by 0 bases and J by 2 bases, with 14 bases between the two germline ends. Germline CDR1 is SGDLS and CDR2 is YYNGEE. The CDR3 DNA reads TGTGCCAGCAGCGTAGGGCAGGGAAGGCCCAACACTGAAGCTTTCTTT. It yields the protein CASSVGQGRPNTEAFF.

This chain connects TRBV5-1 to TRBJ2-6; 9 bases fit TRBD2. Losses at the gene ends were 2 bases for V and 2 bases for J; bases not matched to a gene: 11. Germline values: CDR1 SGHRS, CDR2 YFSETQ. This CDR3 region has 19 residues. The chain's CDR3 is CASSFPPVTSGAGANVLTF. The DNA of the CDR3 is TGCGCCAGCAGCTTCCCCCCAGTGACTAGCGGCGCTGGGGCCAACGTCCTGACTTTC.

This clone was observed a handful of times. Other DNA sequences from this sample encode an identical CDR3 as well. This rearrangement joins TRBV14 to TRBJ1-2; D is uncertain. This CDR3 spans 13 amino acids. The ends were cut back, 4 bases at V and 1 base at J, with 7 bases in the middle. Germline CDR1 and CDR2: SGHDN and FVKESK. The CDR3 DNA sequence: TGTGCCAGCAGCCCGGATTATAACTATGGCTACACCTTC. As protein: CASSPDYNYGYTF. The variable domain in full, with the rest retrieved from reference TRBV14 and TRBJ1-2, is EAGVTQFPSHSVIEKGQTVTLRCDPISGHDNLYWYRRVMGKEIKFLLHFVKESKQDESGMPNNRFLAERTGGTYSTLKVQPAELEDSGVYFCASSPDYNYGYTFGSGTRLTVV.

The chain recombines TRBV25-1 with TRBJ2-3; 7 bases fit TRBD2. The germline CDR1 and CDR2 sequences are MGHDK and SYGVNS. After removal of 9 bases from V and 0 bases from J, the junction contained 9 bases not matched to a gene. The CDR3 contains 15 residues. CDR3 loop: CASGAGAPSTDTQYF. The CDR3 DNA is TGTGCCAGTGGGGCGGGAGCGCCTAGCACAGATACGCAGTATTTT. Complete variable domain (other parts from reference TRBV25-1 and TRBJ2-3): EADIYQTPRYLVIGTGKKITLECSQTMGHDKMYWYQQDPGMELHLIHYSYGVNSTEKGDLSSESTVSRIRTEHFPLTLESARPSHTSQYLCASGAGAPSTDTQYFGPGTRLTVL.

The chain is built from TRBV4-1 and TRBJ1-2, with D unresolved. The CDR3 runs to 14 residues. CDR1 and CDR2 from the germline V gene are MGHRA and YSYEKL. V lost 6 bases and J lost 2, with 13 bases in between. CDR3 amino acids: CASSPLMLNYGYTF. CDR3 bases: TGCGCCAGCAGTCCCTTAATGCTAAACTATGGCTACACCTTC.

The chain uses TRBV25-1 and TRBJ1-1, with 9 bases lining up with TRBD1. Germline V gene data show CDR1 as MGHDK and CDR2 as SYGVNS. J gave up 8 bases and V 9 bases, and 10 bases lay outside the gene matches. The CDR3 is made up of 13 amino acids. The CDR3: CASHTPDRGEAFF. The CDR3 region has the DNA TGTGCCAGTCACACCCCGGACAGGGGAGAAGCTTTCTTT.

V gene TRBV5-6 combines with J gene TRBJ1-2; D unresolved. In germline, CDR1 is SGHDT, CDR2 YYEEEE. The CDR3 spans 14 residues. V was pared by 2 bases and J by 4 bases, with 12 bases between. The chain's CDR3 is CASSLFGPAYGYTF. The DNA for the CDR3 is TGTGCCAGCAGCTTATTCGGGCCAGCCTATGGCTACACCTTC.

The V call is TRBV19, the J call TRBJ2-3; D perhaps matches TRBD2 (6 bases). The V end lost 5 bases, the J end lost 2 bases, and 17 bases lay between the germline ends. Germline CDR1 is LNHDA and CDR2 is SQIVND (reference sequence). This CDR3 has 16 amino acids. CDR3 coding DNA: TGTGCCAGTAGTGGGCGGGACCCAACCTCCACAGATACGCAGTATTTT. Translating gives CASSGRDPTSTDTQYF.

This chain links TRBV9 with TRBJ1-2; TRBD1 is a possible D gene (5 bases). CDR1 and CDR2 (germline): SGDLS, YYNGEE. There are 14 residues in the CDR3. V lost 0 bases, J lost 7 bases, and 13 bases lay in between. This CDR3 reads CASSVGGRAGGYTF. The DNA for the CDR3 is TGTGCCAGCAGCGTAGGGGGCAGGGCGGGTGGCTACACCTTC.

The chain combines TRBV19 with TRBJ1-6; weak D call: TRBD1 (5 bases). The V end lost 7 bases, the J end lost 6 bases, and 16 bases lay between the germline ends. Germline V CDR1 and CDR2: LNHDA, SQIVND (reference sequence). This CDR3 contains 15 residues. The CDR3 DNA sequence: TGTGCCAGTACGGCGGCCGGGACTTTTAATTCACCCCTCCACTTT. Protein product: CASTAAGTFNSPLHF.